This entry lists 20 T cell receptor beta chains sequenced from one sample in a study of tissue T cells after allogeneic stem cell transplantation. Sequencing used immunoSEQ multiplex PCR; TCRdb keeps in-frame clones, though not all of them. The data contain 25,000 to 30,000 clones, about 90% of them singletons. The source material was blood, sampled before transplantation. The source of these receptors is a male donor aged 60 or older who later had graft-versus-host disease after an allogeneic stem cell transplant.

This chain connects TRBV3-1 (or the pseudogene TRBV3-2) to TRBJ2-7; possibly TRBD2 for D (6 bases). Germline CDR1 and CDR2: LGHDT and YNNKEL (reference sequence). The V gene lost 1 base and the J gene lost 2 bases, with 12 bases spanning the gap. The CDR3 spans 15 residues. The CDR3 region is CASSQAWRATYEQYF. The CDR3, as DNA: TGTGCCAGCAGCCAAGCCTGGAGGGCCACCTACGAGCAGTACTTC.

The gene calls are TRBV28 and TRBJ2-1; 13 bases align to TRBD2. Germline-derived CDR1 and CDR2 are MDHEN and SYDVKM. This CDR3 spans 13 amino acids. V dropped 5 bases and J dropped 15; count of bases not matched to a gene: 7. The CDR3 spells CASSRTSGRATFF. DNA for the CDR3: TGTGCCAGCAGTCGAACTAGCGGGAGGGCCACGTTCTTC. Looking up the rest from reference TRBV28 and TRBJ2-1 gives the full variable domain: DVKVTQSSRYLVKRTGEKVFLECVQDMDHENMFWYRQDPGLGLRLIYFSYDVKMKEKGDIPEGYSVSREKKERFSLILESASTNQTSMYLCASSRTSGRATFFGPGTRLTVL.

V is TRBV28 and J is TRBJ1-3; 7 bases are shared with TRBD1. The trim removed 9 bases at V and 0 bases at J, leaving 5 bases unmatched. Looked up from germline, CDR1 is MDHEN and CDR2 is SYDVKM. The CDR3 consists of 14 residues. For the CDR3, the DNA is TGTGCCAGTTACAGGGGTCGCTCTGGAAACACCATATATTTT. It encodes CASYRGRSGNTIYF.

V gene TRBV11-2 combines with J gene TRBJ1-2, with D possibly matching TRBD1 (5 bases). There are 12 residues in the CDR3. V was trimmed by 8 bases and J by 4 bases, leaving 11 bases between them. Germline V lookup: CDR1 SGHAT, CDR2 FQNNGV. The DNA of the CDR3 is TGTGCCAGCGGGGGATCTTTCTATGGCTACACCTTC. Amino acids: CASGGSFYGYTF.

CDR3 protein: CASSHAMPGQGSYEQYF. In DNA form, the CDR3 reads TGTGCCAGCAGCCACGCAATGCCGGGACAGGGGAGCTACGAGCAGTACTTC. The V gene is TRBV3-1 (or the pseudogene TRBV3-2), the J gene TRBJ2-7; 10 bases are shared with TRBD1. Trimming took 3 bases from V and 3 from J; bases not matched to a gene: 11. Germline V gene sequence: CDR1 LGHDT, CDR2 YNNKEL (reference sequence). The CDR3 is made up of 17 amino acids.

The rearrangement uses TRBV27 and TRBJ2-2; D uncertain. Trimming left V 2 bases short and J 2 bases short, with 9 bases between. Germline values: CDR1 MNHEY, CDR2 SMNVEV (reference sequence). The CDR3 length is 15 residues. CDR3 bases: TGTGCCAGCAGTTTAACTCCTTTTAACACCGGGGAGCTGTTTTTT. Encoded protein: CASSLTPFNTGELFF.

The rearrangement joins TRBV5-6 to TRBJ1-4; possible D gene TRBD1, 5 bases. Trimming took off 4 bases at V and 8 bases at J, with 12 bases between the two ends. CDR1 is SGHDT, CDR2 YYEEEE, per germline. CDR3 size: 13 residues. The DNA for the CDR3 is TGTGCCAGCAGCAGAATCAGGGACGAAAAACTGTTTTTT. The encoded protein is CASSRIRDEKLFF.

The chain carries TRBV5-4 and TRBJ2-7; TRBD1 matches 8 bases. This CDR3 contains 16 residues. J lost 4 bases, V lost 1 base, and 10 bases had no gene match. The germline V gene encodes CDR1 SGHNT and CDR2 YYREEE (reference sequence). DNA for the CDR3: TGTGCCAGCAGCTTGCTCGCCGGACAGGGTGTTTACGAGCAGTACTTC. Protein sequence: CASSLLAGQGVYEQYF.

The table lists this clone with a count of one. The V gene is TRBV25-1, the J gene TRBJ1-1; D ambiguous. With 2 bases removed from V and 0 bases from J, the gap between germline ends came to 10 bases. Germline loops: CDR1 MGHDK, CDR2 SYGVNS. This CDR3 spans 15 amino acids. The CDR3 loop reads CASSEGFRLNTEAFF. For the CDR3, the DNA is TGTGCCAGCAGTGAAGGATTCAGATTGAACACTGAAGCTTTCTTT.

The chain combines TRBV15 with TRBJ2-7, with TRBD1 as a possible D gene (6 bases). Germline CDR1 and CDR2: LNHNV and YYDKDF (reference sequence). The V and J ends lost 6 bases and 0 bases respectively, with 15 bases between them. This CDR3 comprises 15 residues. The CDR3 spells CATRADRLSSYEQYF. Written as DNA, the CDR3 is TGTGCCACCAGAGCCGACAGGCTAAGCTCCTACGAGCAGTACTTC.

This clone was recorded only once. The V and J genes are TRBV28 and TRBJ1-5; D possibly corresponds to TRBD1 (6 bases). Trimming took 8 bases from V and 9 from J, leaving 26 bases between them. The CDR3 loop spans 16 amino acids. Germline V gene data show CDR1 as MDHEN and CDR2 as SYDVKM. This CDR3 reads CASWEFVGGQSRPQHF. As DNA, the CDR3 is TGTGCCAGCTGGGAGTTCGTCGGGGGCCAAAGCAGGCCCCAGCATTTT.

The chain carries TRBV3-1 (or the pseudogene TRBV3-2) and TRBJ2-2; 10 bases fit TRBD1. The CDR3 is made up of 15 amino acids. The V gene's germline CDR1 is LGHDT and CDR2 YNNKEL (reference sequence). J was trimmed by 6 bases and V by 3 bases; bases with no gene match: 4. The DNA of the CDR3 is TGTGCCAGCAGCCACCGACAGGGGGCAGCCGGGGAGCTGTTTTTT. It codes for CASSHRQGAAGELFF.

The V call is TRBV7-2, the J call TRBJ2-7; 8 positions match TRBD1. The germline V gene encodes CDR1 SGHTA and CDR2 FQGNSA. V lost 6 bases, J lost 3 bases, and 7 bases stayed unmatched. CDR3 size: 14 residues. The CDR3 DNA reads as TGTGCCAGCAGAGCGGACAGGGCAGGCTACGAGCAGTACTTC. Residues: CASRADRAGYEQYF.

This clone has only a few counts. The gene calls are TRBV6-6 and TRBJ2-2, with a weak D call TRBD1 (6 bases). CDR1 is MNHNY, CDR2 SVGAGI, per germline (reference sequence). This CDR3 has 14 amino acids. Trimming removed 6 bases at V and 1 base at J, with 9 bases between. CDR3 sequence: CASSQGRNTGELFF. The CDR3 nucleotides are TGTGCCAGCAGCCAGGGGAGGAACACCGGGGAGCTGTTTTTT.

The V gene is TRBV5-1, the J gene TRBJ2-3; no reliable D call. CDR3 length: 14 residues. Germline V gene sequence: CDR1 SGHRS, CDR2 YFSETQ. Trimming shortened V by 0 bases and J by 0 bases, and 5 bases separated the two germline ends. The CDR3 DNA follows: TGCGCCAGCAGCTTGGCCGGGAGCACAGATACGCAGTATTTT. Protein product: CASSLAGSTDTQYF.

The chain employs TRBV4-3 and TRBJ1-3; 9 bases match TRBD1. Germline CDR1 and CDR2: LGHNA and YSLEER. This CDR3 contains 16 residues. The V segment lost 0 bases and the J segment 3 bases; nucleotides outside the gene matches: 3. DNA for the CDR3: TGCGCCAGCAGCCAAGATCCGGGACAGGGTGGAAACACCATATATTTT. It translates to CASSQDPGQGGNTIYF.

The chain employs TRBV30 and TRBJ1-4, with a weak D call TRBD1 (6 bases). Germline V gene data show CDR1 as GTSNPN and CDR2 as SVGIG (reference sequence). This CDR3 comprises 14 residues. Deletions cut 4 bases from V and 2 bases from J, with 11 bases between. Written as DNA, the CDR3 is TGTGCCTGGAATGCGAGGGGGACTAATGAAAAACTGTTTTTT. Its protein is CAWNARGTNEKLFF.

The chain is built from TRBV4-2 and TRBJ2-2; 15 bases fit TRBD2. The ends lost 1 base at V and 4 bases at J; junction bases unmatched: 7. Germline V gives CDR1 LGHNA, CDR2 YNFKEQ. CDR3 size: 19 residues. In nucleotides, the CDR3 is TGTGCCAGCAGCCAAGTGCGGGGACTAGCGGGGGGTGGCACCGGGGAGCTGTTTTTT. It translates to CASSQVRGLAGGGTGELFF.

The chain couples TRBV21-1 to TRBJ1-6. TRBV21-1 is noted as a pseudogene. The CDR3 has 16 amino acids. The CDR3 reads CASSSRGQGMASPLHF. The DNA of the CDR3 is TGTGCCAGCAGCTCCCGGGGGCAGGGGATGGCTTCACCCCTCCACTTT.

The chain has TRBV4-2 and TRBJ2-7; TRBD2 matches at 10 bases. CDR1 is LGHNA, CDR2 YNFKEQ, per germline. The CDR3 spans 17 residues. Trimming at V came to 0 bases and at J to 1 base, leaving 6 bases not matched to a gene. DNA of the CDR3: TGTGCCAGCAGCCAAGAGTGGAAGACTAGCGGGTCCTACGAGCAGTACTTC. This gives the protein CASSQEWKTSGSYEQYF.